Described below is a single T cell receptor (beta chain) sequence and its context. The antigen remains unidentified. The data derive from a study of CD4 T cells in relation to SARS-CoV-2 and coronaviruses. Trimming left V 8 bases short and J 0 bases short, with 8 bases between. The CDR3 totals 12 residues. Germline V CDR1 and CDR2: WSHSY, SAAADI. Unexposed donor CD4+ T cells date from 2011-2018, before the COVID-19 pandemic. After around nine days of culture, CD4+ T cells were isolated. Profiled with immunoSEQ multiplex PCR; TCRdb holds only in-frame clones, not every one. The table includes some 19,000 clones, 77% detected once.

The genes are TRBV10-2 and TRBJ2-7; D perhaps matches TRBD2 (6 bases). This sequence was found in a human donor in good health. Sample: CD4+ T cells from PBMCs, cultured in vitro. In DNA form, the CDR3 reads TGCGCCAGCGGGGGGAGCTCCTACGAGCAGTACTTC. This codes for CASGGSSYEQYF.